This T cell receptor beta chain appears in the sequencing data of a study of OX40 agonist ivuxolimab in advanced cancers. The overall study: The mean age was roughly 60 years, ranging from 23 to 79, with approximately 83% of participants male.

On this clone: Its target is unknown.

Germline V CDR1 and CDR2: SNHLY, FYNNEI. The CDR3 runs to 15 residues. The V gene end was trimmed by 6 bases and the J gene end by 3 bases; junction bases not matched to a gene: 9. The study, taken as a whole, reports: It was not determined which antigens were specifically recognized by the peripheral T cells that had undergone clonal expansion. Both CD4+ and CD8+ T cell populations in blood had undergone clonal expansion by week 6 at 0.1 to 3.0 mg/kg.

Enrollment shut out patients with autoimmune disease history or systemic immunosuppression. The repertoire was sequenced with immunoSEQ multiplex PCR; TCRdb's copy has only in-frame clones and lacks some. The sample lists 50,000 to 75,000 clones; approximately 86% were seen once. The chain employs TRBV2 and TRBJ2-3, with TRBD2 matching 7 bases. The starting material was CD4+ or CD8+ T cells sorted from blood, obtained in a trial of the OX40 agonist ivuxolimab. The TCR was taken from an adult with an advanced solid tumor such as melanoma, head and neck, liver or kidney cancer. This CDR3 is CASSRSWGGTDTQYF. The CDR3 DNA sequence: TGTGCCAGCAGCCGTAGTTGGGGGGGGACAGATACGCAGTATTTT.